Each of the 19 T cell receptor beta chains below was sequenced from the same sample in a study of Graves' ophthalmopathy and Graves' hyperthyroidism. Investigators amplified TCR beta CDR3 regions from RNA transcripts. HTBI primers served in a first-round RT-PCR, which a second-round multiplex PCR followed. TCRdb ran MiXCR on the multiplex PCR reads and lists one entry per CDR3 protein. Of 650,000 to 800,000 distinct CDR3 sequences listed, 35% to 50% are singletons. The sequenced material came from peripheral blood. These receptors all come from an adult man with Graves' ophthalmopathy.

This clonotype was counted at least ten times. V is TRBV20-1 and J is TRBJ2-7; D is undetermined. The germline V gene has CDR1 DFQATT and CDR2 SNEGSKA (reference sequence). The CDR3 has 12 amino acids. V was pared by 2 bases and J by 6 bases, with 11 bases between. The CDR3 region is CSARNLRGEQYF. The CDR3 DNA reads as TGCAGTGCTAGAAACCTACGTGGCGAGCAGTACTTC.

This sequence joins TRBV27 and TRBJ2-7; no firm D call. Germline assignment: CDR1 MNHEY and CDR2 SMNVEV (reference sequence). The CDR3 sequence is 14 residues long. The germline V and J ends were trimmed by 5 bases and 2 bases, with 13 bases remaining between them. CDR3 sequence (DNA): TGTGCCAGCAGTCAGTCAGCACTTACCTACGAGCAGTACTTC. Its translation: CASSQSALTYEQYF.

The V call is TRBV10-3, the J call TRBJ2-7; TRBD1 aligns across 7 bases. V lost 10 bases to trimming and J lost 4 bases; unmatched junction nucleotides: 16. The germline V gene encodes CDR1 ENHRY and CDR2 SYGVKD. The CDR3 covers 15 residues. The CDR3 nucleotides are TGTGCCAGCATCATCCCCCGGGACAGTGGGTACGAGCAGTACTTC. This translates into CASIIPRDSGYEQYF.

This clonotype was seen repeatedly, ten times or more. CDR3 nucleotide sequence: TGTGCCAGCAGGGACGGTCCTTATCTACCCCTCCACTTT. Its translation is CASRDGPYLPLHF. V gene TRBV6-5 combines with J gene TRBJ1-6, with no clear D. The CDR3 runs 13 residues. Germline V gives CDR1 MNHEY, CDR2 SVGAGI. The V and J ends lost 6 bases and 12 bases respectively, with 15 bases between them.

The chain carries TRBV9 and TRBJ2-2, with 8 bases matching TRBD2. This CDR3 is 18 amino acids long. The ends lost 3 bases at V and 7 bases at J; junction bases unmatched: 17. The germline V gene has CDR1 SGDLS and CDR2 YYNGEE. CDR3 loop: CASSGGAGRGPIVGELFF. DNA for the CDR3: TGTGCCAGCAGCGGCGGGGCCGGGAGGGGTCCGATTGTCGGGGAGCTGTTTTTT.

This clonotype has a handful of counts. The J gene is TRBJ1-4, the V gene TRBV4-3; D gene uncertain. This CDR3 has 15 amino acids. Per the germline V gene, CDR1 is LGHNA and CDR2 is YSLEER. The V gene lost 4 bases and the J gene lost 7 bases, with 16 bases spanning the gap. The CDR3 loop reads CASSLERVFSEKLFF. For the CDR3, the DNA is TGCGCCAGCAGCCTAGAACGGGTTTTCAGTGAAAAACTGTTTTTT.

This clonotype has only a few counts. The CDR3 bases are TGTGCCAGGGTAGGGACAGGGGGAAACACCATATATTTT. Its protein product is CARVGTGGNTIYF. V is TRBV25-1 and J is TRBJ1-3; 9 positions match TRBD1. After removal of 9 bases from V and 4 bases from J, the junction contained 4 bases not matched to a gene. Looked up from germline, CDR1 is MGHDK and CDR2 is SYGVNS. CDR3 length equals 13 residues.

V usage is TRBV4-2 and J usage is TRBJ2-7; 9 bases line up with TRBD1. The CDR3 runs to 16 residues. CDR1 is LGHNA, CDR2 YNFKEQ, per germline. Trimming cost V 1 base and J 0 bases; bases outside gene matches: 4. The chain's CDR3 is CASSQVATGGSYEQYF. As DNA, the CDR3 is TGTGCCAGCAGCCAAGTCGCGACAGGGGGCTCCTACGAGCAGTACTTC.

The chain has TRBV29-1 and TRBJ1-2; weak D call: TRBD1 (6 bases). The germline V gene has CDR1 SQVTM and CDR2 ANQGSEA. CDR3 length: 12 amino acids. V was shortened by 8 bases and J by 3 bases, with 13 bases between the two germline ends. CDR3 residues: CSLENRDYGYTF. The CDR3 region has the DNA TGCAGCTTGGAGAACAGGGACTATGGCTACACCTTC. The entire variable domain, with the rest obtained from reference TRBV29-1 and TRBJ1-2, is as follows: SAVISQKPSRDICQRGTSLTIQCQVDSQVTMMFWYRQQPGQSLTLIATANQGSEATYESGFVIDKFPISRPNLTFSTLTVSNMSPEDSSIYLCSLENRDYGYTFGSGTRLTVV.

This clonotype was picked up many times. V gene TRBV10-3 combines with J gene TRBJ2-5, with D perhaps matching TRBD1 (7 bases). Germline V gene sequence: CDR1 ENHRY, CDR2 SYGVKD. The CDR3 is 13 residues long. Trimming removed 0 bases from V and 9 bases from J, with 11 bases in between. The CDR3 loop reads CAISESRGEAQYF. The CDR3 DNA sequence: TGTGCCATCAGTGAGTCCAGGGGGGAGGCCCAGTACTTC.

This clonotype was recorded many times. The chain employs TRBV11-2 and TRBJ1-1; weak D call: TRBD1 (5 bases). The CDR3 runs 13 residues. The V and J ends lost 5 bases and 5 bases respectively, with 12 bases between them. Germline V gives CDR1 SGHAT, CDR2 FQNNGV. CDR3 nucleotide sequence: TGTGCCAGCAGCCCTGCAGGGATTACTGAAGCTTTCTTT. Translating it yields CASSPAGITEAFF.

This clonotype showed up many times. CDR3 protein: CAVSLDRGYEQYF. Here the CDR3 DNA reads TGTGCCGTCTCTTTGGACAGGGGCTACGAGCAGTACTTC. The chain employs TRBV10-3 and TRBJ2-7, with TRBD1 matching over 9 bases. The CDR3 sequence is 13 residues long. Trimming cost V 11 bases and J 3 bases; bases outside gene matches: 8. CDR1 is ENHRY, CDR2 SYGVKD, per germline.

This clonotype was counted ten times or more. The CDR3 coding sequence is TGTGCCATCAGTACGGGACAGGGTAACACTGAAGCTTTCTTT. Its translation is CAISTGQGNTEAFF. The chain couples TRBV10-3 to TRBJ1-1, with 9 bases aligning to TRBD1. Germline CDR1 ENHRY, CDR2 SYGVKD. With V trimmed by 5 bases and J by 2 bases, 3 bases remained unmatched. This CDR3 is 14 amino acids long.

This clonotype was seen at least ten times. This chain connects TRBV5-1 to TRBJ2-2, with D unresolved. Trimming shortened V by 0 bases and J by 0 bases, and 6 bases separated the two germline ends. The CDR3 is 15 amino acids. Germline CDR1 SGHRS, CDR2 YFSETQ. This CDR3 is CASSLGRSNTGELFF. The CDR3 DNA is TGCGCCAGCAGCTTGGGACGGTCGAACACCGGGGAGCTGTTTTTT.

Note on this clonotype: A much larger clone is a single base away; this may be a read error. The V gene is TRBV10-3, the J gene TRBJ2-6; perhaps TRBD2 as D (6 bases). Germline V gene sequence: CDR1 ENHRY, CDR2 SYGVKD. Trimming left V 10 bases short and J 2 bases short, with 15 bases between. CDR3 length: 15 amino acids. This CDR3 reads CASSPWGAGANVLTF. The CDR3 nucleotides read TGTGCCAGCAGCCCCTGGGGGGCTGGGGCCAACGTCCTGACTTTC.

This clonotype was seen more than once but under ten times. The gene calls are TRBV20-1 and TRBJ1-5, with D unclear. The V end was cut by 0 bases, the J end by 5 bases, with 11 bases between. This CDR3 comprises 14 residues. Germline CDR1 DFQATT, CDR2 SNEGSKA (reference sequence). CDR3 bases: TGCAGTGCTAGAGATGTAAAAGGGCATCAGCCCCAGCATTTT. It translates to CSARDVKGHQPQHF.

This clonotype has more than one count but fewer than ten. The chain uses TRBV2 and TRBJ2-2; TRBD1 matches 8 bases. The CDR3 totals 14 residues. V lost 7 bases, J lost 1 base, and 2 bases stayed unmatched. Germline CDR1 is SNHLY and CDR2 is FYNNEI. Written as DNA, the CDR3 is TGTGCCAGCACTGGGACAGGGAACACCGGGGAGCTGTTTTTT. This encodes CASTGTGNTGELFF.

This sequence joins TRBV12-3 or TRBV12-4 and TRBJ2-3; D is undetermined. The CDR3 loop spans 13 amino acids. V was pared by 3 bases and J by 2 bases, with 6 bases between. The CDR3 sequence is CASSFYSTDTQYF. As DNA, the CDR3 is TGTGCCAGCAGTTTCTACTCCACAGATACGCAGTATTTT.

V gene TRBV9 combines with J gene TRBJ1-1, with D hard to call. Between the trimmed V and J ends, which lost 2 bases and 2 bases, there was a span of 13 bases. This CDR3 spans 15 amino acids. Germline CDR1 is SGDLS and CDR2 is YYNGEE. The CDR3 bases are TGTGCCAGCAGCGTTGTAGGTCGGACTAACACTGAAGCTTTCTTT. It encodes CASSVVGRTNTEAFF.